This is a list of T cell receptor beta chains from one sample in a study of blood T cell repertoires in COVID-19. Method: immunoSEQ multiplex PCR; TCRdb's copy keeps in-frame clones and lacks some. The sample carries a few hundred thousand clones, approximately 90% recorded once. The sample taken for sequencing was PBMCs or T cells enriched from blood (not recorded which). The source of these receptors is a woman younger than 30 who had recovered from COVID-19. CDR3s leave out the opening cysteine and the closing phenylalanine or tryptophan. Clone size, where shown, is once, few, many, or a class for clones that have expanded.

V gene	clone size	J gene	CDR3 protein
TRBV7-7	-	TRBJ2-2	ASSPDGGANTGELF
TRBV15	-	TRBJ2-1	ATSNFSGTSGRWWSYNEQF
TRBV18	-	TRBJ2-1	ASSRIYSHNEQF
TRBV3-1/TRBV3-2	-	TRBJ1-5	ASSQEQGSPQQH
TRBV2	-	TRBJ1-4	ASSPLGTGNEKLF
TRBV2	-	TRBJ1-1	ASRVTGHTEAF
TRBV10-1	-	TRBJ2-1	ASSNRTGRDYYYYYYYNEQF
TRBV5-1	-	TRBJ2-1	ASSLSGTTFSYNEQF
TRBV21-1	-	TRBJ2-7	ASSKTPRGLHEQY
TRBV19	once	TRBJ1-5	ASSIGRGRTSQPQH